Sequencing of this T cell receptor (beta chain) was carried out in a study of shared clonotypes between healthy human individuals. Study results and limitations: Clonotypes that were shared across a handful of donors made up 4% to 6% of naive CD4 clonotypes.

The assay was carried out at the deep level. Libraries were prepared by immunoSEQ multiplex PCR; TCRdb keeps only in-frame clonotypes and omits some of them. The sample comprises about 380,000 clones, 90% to 98% of which are singletons, and around 0.3% rests with the top ten. CDR3 length: 15 amino acids. The V gene lost 1 base and the J gene lost 6 bases, with 13 bases spanning the gap. Germline V lookup: CDR1 MDHEN, CDR2 SYDVKM. Worth noting for this clone: Its antigen is still unknown.

This clonotype originated in a man between 25 and 39 years old in good health. The chain links TRBV28 to TRBJ1-5; unclear D gene. Sequencing input: memory CD8+ T cells sorted from blood. Subset in this sample: CD45RO+ cells pooled with CCR7-negative TemRA cells. The chain's CDR3 is CASSLFSRSGQPQHF. CDR3 sequence (DNA): TGTGCCAGCAGTTTATTTTCTAGATCGGGTCAGCCCCAGCATTTT.